The rows below give T cell receptor beta chains drawn from one sample of a study of cytomegalovirus exposure and HLA in healthy donors. The method was immunoSEQ multiplex PCR; TCRdb's version includes in-frame clones alone and lacks a portion of them. The table counts about 44,000 clones; 8.1% lies in the top ten. Source material: PBMCs. Receptor source: a male donor in good health and CMV-seronegative. Each CDR3 is given with its conserved first and last residue. Each record gives: clone size, V gene, D gene, J gene, CDR3 protein, CDR3 DNA. The D gene is left open where the match is weak. Clone size, where shown, is once, few, many, or a class for clones that have expanded.

>NA|TRBV4-2|TRBD1|TRBJ1-5
CASSQSLDRANQPQHF
TGTGCCAGCAGCCAGAGTCTCGACAGGGCCAATCAGCCCCAGCATTTT
>NA|TRBV18|TRBD1|TRBJ1-1
CASSDTGGLTEAFF
TGTGCCAGCTCAGATACAGGGGGCCTTACTGAAGCTTTCTTT
>NA|TRBV2|TRBD2|TRBJ2-7
CASNLAGREQYF
TGTGCCAGCAACCTAGCGGGAAGAGAGCAGTACTTC
>NA|TRBV18|NA|TRBJ2-5
CASSSGHQETQYF
TGTGCCAGCTCATCGGGACATCAAGAGACCCAGTACTTC
>medium-sized|TRBV7-9|NA|TRBJ2-1
CASRDPSGPPYNEQFF
TGTGCCAGCAGGGACCCCAGCGGGCCCCCATACAATGAGCAGTTCTTC
>NA|TRBV6-6|TRBD2|TRBJ2-2
CASRKSGDTGELFF
TGTGCCAGCAGGAAAAGCGGGGACACCGGGGAGCTGTTTTTT
>NA|TRBV28|NA|TRBJ2-7
CASSLPRGGQYF
TGTGCCAGCAGTTTACCAAGGGGGGGGCAGTACTTC
>NA|TRBV6-1|NA|TRBJ2-3
CASRRRDGPDTQYF
TGTGCCAGTAGGCGGCGGGATGGGCCAGATACGCAGTATTTT
>medium-sized|TRBV10-2|NA|TRBJ2-1
CASSLSYNEQFF
TGCGCCAGCTCTCTTTCCTACAATGAGCAGTTCTTC
>NA|TRBV2|TRBD2|TRBJ2-7
CASSPGASGTSYEQYF
TGTGCCAGCAGTCCCGGGGCTAGCGGGACATCCTACGAGCAGTACTTC
>NA|TRBV2|TRBD2|TRBJ2-7
CASSGVAGGHEQYF
TGTGCCAGCAGTGGCGTTGCGGGAGGTCACGAGCAGTACTTC
>NA|TRBV19|TRBD1|TRBJ2-1
CASSTNRGAGAEFF
TGTGCCAGTAGTACTAACAGGGGTGCGGGTGCTGAGTTCTTC
>NA|TRBV5-4|TRBD2|TRBJ2-1
CASSTSSGRAYNEQFF
TGTGCCAGCAGCACTTCTAGCGGGAGGGCCTACAATGAGCAGTTCTTC
>NA|TRBV5-4|NA|TRBJ2-5
CASSLEYSGGETQYF
TGTGCCAGCAGCTTGGAGTACTCGGGTGGGGAGACCCAGTACTTC
>NA|TRBV21-1|NA|TRBJ2-2
CARTLLEPNTGELFF
TGTGCCAGAACACTATTGGAACCTAACACCGGGGAGCTGTTTTTT
>NA|TRBV11-3|TRBD1|TRBJ2-1
CASSLDRGSHNEQFF
TGTGCCAGCAGCTTGGACAGGGGGTCCCACAATGAGCAGTTCTTC
>NA|TRBV18|NA|TRBJ2-5
CASSPGLEETQYF
TGTGCCAGCTCACCGGGACTGGAAGAGACCCAGTACTTC